The clone carrying this TCR beta chain has just one count. Its antigen is currently unknown. Germline CDR1 reads WNHNN; CDR2 reads SYGVQD (reference sequence). V lost 4 bases and J 2 bases, leaving 11 bases between the germline ends. The CDR3 has 14 amino acids. The data were obtained in a study of cytomegalovirus exposure and HLA in healthy donors. Use of 60 Vbeta and 13 Jbeta primers characterized the PCR. TCRdb keeps only in-frame clones here, not all; method: immunoSEQ multiplex PCR. The table includes approximately 75,000 clones, 84% detected once. Points from the study as a whole: In an earlier analysis, most TCR beta V segments were productive about 87% or about 30% of the time.

This TCR came from a man in his 70s in good health and CMV-seropositive. The chain combines TRBV10-1 with TRBJ1-1; tentative D call: TRBD1 (6 bases). Source material: PBMCs. The CDR3 region has the DNA TGCGCCAGCAGTGCCGGGACACTTAACACTGAAGCTTTCTTT. It is translated as CASSAGTLNTEAFF.